This note documents a single T cell receptor beta chain sequence. Every sample had its cDNA made across eight separate reactions. For each CDR3 protein, TCRdb gives one entry from its re-call of the 5' RACE reads, without DNA. The sample table sets out around 140,000 distinct CDR3 sequences. This sample is part of a study of monozygotic twins with inflammatory bowel disease. CDR1 and CDR2 from the germline V gene are SGHTA and FQGTGA. The length of the CDR3 is 15 residues. The rearrangement links TRBV7-3 to TRBJ2-7; TCRdb's D call, TRBD2, is unchecked because there is no DNA. The sequenced sample was blood. This clonotype was obtained from a human donor with ulcerative colitis or Crohn's disease, or a healthy co-twin of an affected twin (not recorded which). The CDR3 protein is CASSLGSGSNYEQYF.